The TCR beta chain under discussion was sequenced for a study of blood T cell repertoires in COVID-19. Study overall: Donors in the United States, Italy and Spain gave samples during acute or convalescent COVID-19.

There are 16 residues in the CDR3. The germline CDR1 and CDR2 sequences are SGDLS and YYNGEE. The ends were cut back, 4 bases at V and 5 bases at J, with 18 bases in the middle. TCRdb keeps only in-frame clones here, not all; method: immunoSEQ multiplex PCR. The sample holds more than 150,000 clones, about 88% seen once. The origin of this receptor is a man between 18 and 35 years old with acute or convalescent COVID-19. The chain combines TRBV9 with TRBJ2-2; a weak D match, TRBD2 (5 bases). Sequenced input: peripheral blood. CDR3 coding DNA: TGTGCCAGCAGCCCTAGAACACGGAGGTATACCGGGGAGCTGTTTTTT. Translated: CASSPRTRRYTGELFF.